This T cell receptor beta chain was recovered during a study of lymphopenia after photon versus proton radiotherapy. This clone appeared a single time. Its antigen is currently unknown. The CDR3 has 18 residues. V dropped 5 bases and J dropped 2 bases, with 25 bases sitting between them. In germline, CDR1 is MNHEY, CDR2 SMNVEV (reference sequence). Assay used: immunoSEQ multiplex PCR; TCRdb lists only in-frame clones, some missing. The repertoire includes about 33,000 clones, 90% of them detected once, and about 6.6% sits in the top ten. General study results and limits: After lymphocyte nadir, photon-treated repertoires showed oligoclonal expansion, especially CD8+ Temra. Relative stability marked proton patients; photon patients lost diversity and naive cells. Only patients who died were analyzed for survival; proton advantage is unproven.

The source material was peripheral blood, sampled from a patient treated with photon-based radiotherapy. This clonotype originated in a woman between 50 and 59 years old with pancreatic cancer. The V and J genes are TRBV27 and TRBJ2-7; either TRBD1 or TRBD2 may supply D (5 bases each). The CDR3, as DNA: TGTGCCAGCAGTAAAAACGATCCGGCCAGGGAGAATCCCTACGAGCAGTACTTC. It codes for CASSKNDPARENPYEQYF.